The sequence of this T cell receptor (beta chain) was determined in a study of control samples from healthy donors and cancer patients. Assay: immunoSEQ multiplex PCR; the TCRdb copy retains only in-frame clones and omits some. The sample has more than 85,000 clones, around 85% seen once. This CDR3 comprises 13 residues. CDR1 and CDR2 (germline): LNHDA, SQIVND (reference sequence). Germline trimming cut 6 bases from V and 3 bases from J; bases unmatched to any gene: 4. Specimen: PBMCs. The sequence came from a man aged 65 to 85 with lung cancer. This chain links TRBV19 with TRBJ1-1; 7 bases agree with TRBD1. The CDR3: CASRGDRDTEAFF. CDR3 nucleotide sequence: TGTGCCAGTAGGGGAGACAGGGACACTGAAGCTTTCTTT.